This T cell receptor beta chain derives from a study of early T cells in non-severe SARS-CoV-2 infection. Unique molecular identifiers were affixed to single, distinct cDNA molecules. MiXCR, run by TCRdb on the 5' RACE reads, gives a single entry per CDR3 protein. The data hold more than 80,000 distinct CDR3 sequences, with about an eighth observed a single time. This clonotype was counted only a few times. V trimming: 2 bases; J trimming: 4 bases; junction bases outside the gene matches: 5. Germline V gives CDR1 MNHNY, CDR2 SVGAGI (reference sequence). CDR3 length: 15 residues. The rearrangement joins TRBV6-6 to TRBJ2-3; 8 bases map to TRBD1. This receptor was identified in an adult who was a healthcare worker with PCR-confirmed SARS-CoV-2 infection or an uninfected control (not recorded which). What was sequenced was whole blood. The CDR3 loop reads CASSYRDRSPDTQYF. In DNA, the CDR3 is TGTGCCAGCAGTTACCGGGACAGGAGTCCAGATACGCAGTATTTT.